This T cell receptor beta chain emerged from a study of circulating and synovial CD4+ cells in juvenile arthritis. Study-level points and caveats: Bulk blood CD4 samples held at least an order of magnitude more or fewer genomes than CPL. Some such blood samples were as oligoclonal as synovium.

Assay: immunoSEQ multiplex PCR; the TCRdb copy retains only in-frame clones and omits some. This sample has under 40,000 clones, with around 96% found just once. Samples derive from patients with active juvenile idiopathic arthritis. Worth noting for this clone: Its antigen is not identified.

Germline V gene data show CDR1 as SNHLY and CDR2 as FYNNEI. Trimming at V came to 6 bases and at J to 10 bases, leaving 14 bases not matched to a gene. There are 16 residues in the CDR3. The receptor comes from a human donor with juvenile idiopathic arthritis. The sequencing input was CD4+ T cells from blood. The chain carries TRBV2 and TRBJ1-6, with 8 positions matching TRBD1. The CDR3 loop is CASRFRTGRSESPLHF. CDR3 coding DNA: TGTGCCAGCAGGTTTAGGACAGGGAGGAGCGAATCACCCCTCCACTTT.